One sample yielded the 10 T cell receptor beta chains listed below, sequenced in a study of shared clonotypes between healthy human individuals. Sequencing was performed with immunoSEQ multiplex PCR; in TCRdb, only in-frame clones are kept and a portion is missing. The table records fewer than 2.5 million clones, 80% to 95% of them present only once. The material sequenced was naive CD4+ T cells from PBMCs. Subset in this sample: CD45RA+ positively selected. The receptors here all came from a man aged 18 to 35 in good health. Some clones in this sample may be carry-over from other donors' samples.

This clone is a singleton in its sample. The rearrangement links TRBV9 to TRBJ2-2; tentatively, D is TRBD1 or TRBD2 (5 bases each). Germline lookup yields CDR1 SGDLS and CDR2 YYNGEE. V was trimmed by 4 bases and J by 6 bases, leaving 19 bases between them. This CDR3 is 16 amino acids long. CDR3 nucleotide sequence: TGTGCCAGCAGCCTCAGAGGGGATCATGCGGCCGGGGAGCTGTTTTTT. It codes for CASSLRGDHAAGELFF. The variable domain in full, completed from reference TRBV9 and TRBJ2-2, reads DSGVTQTPKHLITATGQRVTLRCSPRSGDLSVYWYQQSLDQGLQFLIQYYNGEERAKGNILERFSAQQFPDLHSELNLSSLELGDSALYFCASSLRGDHAAGELFFGEGSRLTVL.

This chain joins TRBV5-1 and TRBJ1-6; TRBD1 might be the D (5 bases). The CDR3 is 15 amino acids. Trimming took 1 base from V and 6 from J, leaving 11 bases between them. Germline CDR1 is SGHRS and CDR2 is YFSETQ. The CDR3 coding sequence is TGCGCCAGCAGCTTGATAGGGGCGGCTAATTCACCCCTCCACTTT. Translated, it gives CASSLIGAANSPLHF.

This chain links TRBV2 with TRBJ2-4; no clear D gene. Germline-derived CDR1 and CDR2 are SNHLY and FYNNEI. V lost 6 bases and J 1 base, leaving 13 bases between the germline ends. The CDR3 is 15 residues long. CDR3: CASRTSPGAKNIQYF. The CDR3 region has the DNA TGTGCCAGCAGGACCTCCCCGGGCGCCAAAAACATTCAGTACTTC.

V and J are TRBV5-1 and TRBJ2-1; TRBD2 aligns across 7 bases. This CDR3 comprises 16 residues. Germline assignment: CDR1 SGHRS and CDR2 YFSETQ. The trim removed 0 bases at V and 4 bases at J, leaving 7 bases unmatched. This chain's CDR3 is CASSLDPGGNYNEQFF. CDR3 DNA: TGCGCCAGCAGCTTGGACCCGGGAGGAAATTACAATGAGCAGTTCTTC.

J is TRBJ1-1 and V is TRBV5-5; D unresolved. From germline, CDR1 is SGHKS and CDR2 YYEKEE (reference sequence). This CDR3 is built from 14 residues. Trimming removed 4 bases at V and 1 base at J, with 11 bases between. The CDR3 nucleotides are TGTGCCAGCAGCCAGTCGGCAGCGAACACTGAAGCTTTCTTT. Its protein is CASSQSAANTEAFF. The complete variable domain, with remaining parts taken from reference TRBV5-5 and TRBJ1-1, reads DAGVTQSPTHLIKTRGQQVTLRCSPISGHKSVSWYQQVLGQGPQFIFQYYEKEERGRGNFPDRFSARQFPNYSSELNVNALLLGDSALYLCASSQSAANTEAFFGQGTRLTVV.

The genes are TRBV15 and TRBJ1-2, with D perhaps TRBD1 (5 bases). Trimming pared 0 bases from V and 8 bases from J, leaving 10 bases between. Germline V gives CDR1 LNHNV, CDR2 YYDKDF (reference sequence). The CDR3 is 13 amino acids. The CDR3 sequence is CATSRDAGSGYTF. DNA for the CDR3: TGTGCCACCAGCAGAGATGCAGGGAGCGGCTACACCTTC.

With regard to this clone: This sample includes further DNA sequences coding for the same CDR3. J is TRBJ2-2 and V is TRBV11-2, with D unresolved. Germline lookup yields CDR1 SGHAT and CDR2 FQNNGV. The CDR3 runs 12 residues. The V and J ends lost 5 bases and 2 bases respectively, with 3 bases between them. CDR3 coding DNA: TGTGCCAGCAGCCCCAACACCGGGGAGCTGTTTTTT. Its translation: CASSPNTGELFF.

Written as DNA, the CDR3 is TGTGCCAGCAGCTTAGATGAGACAGCCCCAATGAAGACCCAGTACTTC. This codes for CASSLDETAPMKTQYF. This chain uses TRBV11-2 with TRBJ2-5, with a possible D match to TRBD1 (5 bases). This CDR3 is 16 amino acids long. Looked up from germline, CDR1 is SGHAT and CDR2 is FQNNGV. V was trimmed by 0 bases and J by 6 bases, leaving 17 bases between them.

The chain carries TRBV5-1 and TRBJ2-5, with 12 nucleotides matching TRBD2. Germline CDR1 SGHRS, CDR2 YFSETQ. Unmatched junction bases numbered 4, after V lost 2 bases and J lost 2 bases. This CDR3 has 16 residues. The CDR3 here is CASSFLAGGPQETQYF. The CDR3 DNA reads as TGCGCCAGCAGCTTCCTAGCGGGAGGGCCGCAAGAGACCCAGTACTTC. The variable domain in full, with the rest retrieved from reference TRBV5-1 and TRBJ2-5, is KAGVTQTPRYLIKTRGQQVTLSCSPISGHRSVSWYQQTPGQGLQFLFEYFSETQRNKGNFPGRFSGRQFSNSRSEMNVSTLELGDSALYLCASSFLAGGPQETQYFGPGTRLLVL.

The V and J genes are TRBV5-1 and TRBJ2-7; TRBD2 matches 7 bases. Trimming cost V 4 bases and J 2 bases; bases outside gene matches: 6. The length of the CDR3 is 14 residues. Germline loops: CDR1 SGHRS, CDR2 YFSETQ. The CDR3 nucleotides read TGCGCCAGCAGCATTAGCGGGCCTGCCTACGAGCAGTACTTC. Translated, it gives CASSISGPAYEQYF.